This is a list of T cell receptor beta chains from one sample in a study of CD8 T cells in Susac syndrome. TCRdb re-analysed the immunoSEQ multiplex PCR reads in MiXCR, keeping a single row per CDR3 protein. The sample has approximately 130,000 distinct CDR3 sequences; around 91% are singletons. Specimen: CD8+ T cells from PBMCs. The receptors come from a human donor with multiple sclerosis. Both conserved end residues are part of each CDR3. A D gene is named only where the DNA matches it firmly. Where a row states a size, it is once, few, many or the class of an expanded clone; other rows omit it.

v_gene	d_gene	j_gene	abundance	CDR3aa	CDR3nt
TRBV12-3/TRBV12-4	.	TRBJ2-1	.	CASSLASWMSSYNEQFF	TGTGCCAGCAGTTTAGCTAGCTGGATGAGCTCCTACAATGAGCAGTTCTTC
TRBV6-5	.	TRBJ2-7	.	CASSYLVGSWGEQYF	TGTGCCAGCAGTTACTTGGTGGGATCCTGGGGGGAGCAGTACTTC
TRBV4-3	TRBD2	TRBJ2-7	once	CASSQLLAGGYEQYF	TGCGCCAGCAGCCAGCTACTAGCGGGGGGCTACGAGCAGTACTTC
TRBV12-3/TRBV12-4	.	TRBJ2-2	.	CASSPFGVTGELFF	TGTGCCAGCAGCCCCTTCGGGGTCACCGGGGAGCTGTTTTTT
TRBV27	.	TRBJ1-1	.	CASSLQGSPEAFF	TGTGCCAGCAGTTTGCAGGGGAGCCCTGAAGCTTTCTTT
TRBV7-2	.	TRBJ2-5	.	CASSPGIRAPQYF	TGTGCCAGCAGCCCGGGTATAAGGGCGCCCCAGTACTTC
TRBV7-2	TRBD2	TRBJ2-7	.	CASSITSALYDEQYF	TGTGCCAGCAGCATTACTAGCGCCCTATACGACGAGCAGTACTTC
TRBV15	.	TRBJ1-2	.	CATSPGDGYTF	TGTGCCACCAGCCCTGGCGATGGCTACACCTTC
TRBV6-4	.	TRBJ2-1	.	CASSQTGRYNEQFF	TGTGCCAGCAGCCAGACAGGCCGCTACAATGAGCAGTTCTTC
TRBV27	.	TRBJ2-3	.	CASSLYSDNTDTQYF	TGTGCCAGCAGTTTATATTCGGATAATACAGATACGCAGTATTTT
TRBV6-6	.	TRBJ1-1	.	CASRFTGLNTEAFF	TGTGCCAGCAGGTTCACAGGATTGAACACTGAAGCTTTCTTT
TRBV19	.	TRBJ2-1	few	CASSMGYNEQFF	TGTGCCAGTAGTATGGGTTACAATGAGCAGTTCTTC
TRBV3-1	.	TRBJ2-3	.	CASSQGPHETDTQYF	TGTGCCAGCAGCCAAGGTCCCCATGAGACAGATACGCAGTATTTT
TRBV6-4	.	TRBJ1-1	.	CASSDSVGMNTEAFF	TGTGCCAGCAGTGACTCGGTCGGGATGAACACTGAAGCTTTCTTT
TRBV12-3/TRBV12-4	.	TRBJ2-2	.	CASSSQAGELFF	TGTGCCAGCAGTTCTCAGGCCGGGGAGCTGTTTTTT
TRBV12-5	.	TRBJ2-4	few	CASGLGLRAVENPLENIQYF	TGTGCTAGTGGTTTGGGGCTCCGGGCGGTCGAGAACCCGCTCGAGAACATTCAGTACTTC
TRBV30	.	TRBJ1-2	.	CAWSVQSGAYGYTF	TGTGCCTGGAGTGTACAATCAGGCGCCTATGGCTACACCTTC
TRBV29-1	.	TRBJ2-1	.	CSVEGPLANYEQFF	TGCAGCGTTGAAGGTCCACTTGCTAATTATGAGCAGTTCTTC
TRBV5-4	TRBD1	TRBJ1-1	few	CASSFGTGITEAFF	TGTGCCAGCAGCTTTGGGACAGGGATTACTGAAGCTTTCTTT
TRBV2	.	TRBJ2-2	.	CASSDQWSGELFF	TGTGCCAGCAGTGATCAATGGTCCGGGGAGCTGTTTTTT
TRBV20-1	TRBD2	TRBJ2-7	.	CSAFQRDPSYEQYF	TGCAGTGCTTTTCAGCGGGACCCATCCTACGAGCAGTACTTC
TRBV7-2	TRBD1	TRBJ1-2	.	CASQPWRRGRSGYTF	TGTGCCAGCCAGCCCTGGAGGAGGGGGCGAAGTGGCTACACCTTC